This TCR beta chain appears in the sequencing data of a study of blood T cell repertoires in COVID-19. As for the study in general: COVID-19 samples collected from the United States, Italy and Spain covered acute and convalescent phases.

Germline V gene lookup returns CDR1 GTSNPN and CDR2 SVGIG (reference sequence). The length of the CDR3 is 10 residues. With 4 bases removed from V and 14 bases from J, the gap between germline ends came to 14 bases. Original methodology: Amplified reference gene primers provided the basis for estimating nucleated cell counts. Some clones are missing from TCRdb's copy, which holds only in-frame ones; the method was immunoSEQ multiplex PCR. The V and J calls and the clone size are those of that table, but D and trimming were determined from the DNA. The sample contains 100,000 to 150,000 clones, roughly 87% of which appear only once.

This rearrangement joins TRBV30 to TRBJ1-2, with a tentative D call TRBD1 (6 bases). The material sequenced was peripheral blood. The clonotype originates from a man older than 75 with active or convalescent COVID-19. CDR3 sequence reads: CAWKNRAHTF. The CDR3 DNA reads as TGTGCCTGGAAGAACAGGGCCCATACCTTC.